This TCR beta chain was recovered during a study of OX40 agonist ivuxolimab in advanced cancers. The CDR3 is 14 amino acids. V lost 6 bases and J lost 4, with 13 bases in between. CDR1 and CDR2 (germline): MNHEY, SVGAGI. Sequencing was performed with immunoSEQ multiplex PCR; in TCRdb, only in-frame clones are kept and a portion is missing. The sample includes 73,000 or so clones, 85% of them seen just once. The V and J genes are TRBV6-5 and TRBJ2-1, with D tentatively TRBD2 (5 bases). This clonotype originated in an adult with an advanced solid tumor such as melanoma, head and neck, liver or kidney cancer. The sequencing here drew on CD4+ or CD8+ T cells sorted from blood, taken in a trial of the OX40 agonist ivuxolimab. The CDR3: CASSSYGGYNEQFF. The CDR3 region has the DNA TGTGCCAGCAGCTCATATGGAGGTTACAATGAGCAGTTCTTC.